This TCR beta chain was sequenced in a study of blood T cell repertoires in COVID-19. The protocol was immunoSEQ multiplex PCR, while the TCRdb copy is restricted to in-frame clones and leaves out a portion. The profile shows fewer than 300,000 clones, 85% of them singletons. V lost 3 bases and J lost 4, with 16 bases in between. Germline V CDR1 and CDR2: SGDLS, YYNGEE. The CDR3 is 15 amino acids. The sequenced sample was PBMCs or T cells enriched from blood (not recorded which). This receptor was taken from a woman between 50 and 59 years old who had recovered from COVID-19. The rearrangement uses TRBV9 and TRBJ1-1, with D possibly being TRBD1 (6 bases). The CDR3, as DNA: TGTGCCAGCAGCGCCAAAGGGGGGGGCGGCACTGAAGCTTTCTTT. Translating gives CASSAKGGGGTEAFF.